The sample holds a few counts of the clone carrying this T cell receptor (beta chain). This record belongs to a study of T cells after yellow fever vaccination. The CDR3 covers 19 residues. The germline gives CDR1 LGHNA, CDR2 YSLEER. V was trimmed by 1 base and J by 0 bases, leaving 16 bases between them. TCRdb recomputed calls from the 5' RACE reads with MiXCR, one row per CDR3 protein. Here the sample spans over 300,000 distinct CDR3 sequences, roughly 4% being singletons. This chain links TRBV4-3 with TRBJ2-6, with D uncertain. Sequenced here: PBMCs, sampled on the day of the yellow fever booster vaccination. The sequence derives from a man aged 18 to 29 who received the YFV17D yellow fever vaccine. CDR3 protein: CASSQAWAIPSSGANVLTF. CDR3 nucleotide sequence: TGCGCCAGCAGCCAAGCCTGGGCGATCCCGAGCTCTGGGGCCAACGTCCTGACTTTC.